This TCR beta chain was captured by sequencing in a study of blood T cell repertoires in COVID-19. On the study more broadly: The United States, Italy and Spain supplied acute and convalescent COVID-19 samples. The analysed material was cDNA or gDNA that came from T cells, B-cell-depleted T cells, or PBMCs.

In the original processing: Reference gene primer amplification in the assay estimated nucleated cell counts. Here immunoSEQ multiplex PCR was the method, and the copy in TCRdb shows in-frame clones only, minus some. The D gene and trimming were derived from the DNA, and the V and J assignments and clone size from that table. Of tens of thousands of clones in the sample, around nine tenths are singletons; the top ten hold about 2.3%. The germline CDR1 and CDR2 sequences are LGHNA and YSLEER. CDR3 size: 13 residues. Germline trimming cut 4 bases from V and 10 bases from J; bases unmatched to any gene: 2.

The clonotype was recovered from a man aged 50-60 years with acute or convalescent COVID-19. The rearrangement links TRBV4-3 to TRBJ1-6; 9 bases align to TRBD1. The sample comprised peripheral blood. CDR3 coding DNA: TGCGCCAGCAGCCTGGGACAGGGATCACCCCTCCACTTT. Translation: CASSLGQGSPLHF.